Detailed here is one TCR beta chain. The identical CDR3 is also encoded by other nucleotide sequences in the sample. The data originate from a study of blood T cell repertoires in COVID-19. Study in general: In each case, the material was cDNA or gDNA derived from T cells, B-cell-depleted T cells, or PBMCs.

Germline V CDR1 and CDR2: SGHRS, YFSETQ. This CDR3 is 12 amino acids long. Trimming shortened V by 2 bases and J by 5 bases, and 7 bases separated the two germline ends. Here immunoSEQ multiplex PCR was the method, and the copy in TCRdb shows in-frame clones only, minus some. Among 400,000 to 500,000 clones listed, 70% to 90% were seen once. Sequencing was done on a sample of PBMCs or T cells enriched from blood (not recorded which). The clonotype originates from a woman aged 18-29 years who had been exposed to COVID-19. This chain uses TRBV5-1 with TRBJ1-1; D unclear. CDR3 loop: CASSFGGTEAFF. CDR3 DNA sequence: TGCGCCAGCAGCTTTGGAGGGACTGAAGCTTTCTTT.